The text below deals with one T cell receptor (beta chain). This clonotype was counted between two and nine times. The target of this receptor is not known. No quality values exist for individual bases; no much larger clone is one base distant. The data were taken from a study of blood T cells in healthy people across ages (dated by TCRdb to between 2014 and 2017). Regarding the research as a whole: In model experiments, template switching captured roughly one uniquely barcoded TCR beta cDNA molecule for every two T cells. The donors were split into four age groups: young (average around 15 years), middle-aged (39), aged (more than 60) and long-lived (roughly 80). To track age-related changes in TCR beta repertoire diversity, the study relied on deep sequencing normalized with unique cDNA molecular identifiers. To avoid experimental bias, donors of different ages were distributed randomly across sequencing lanes. Two additional independent replicas of 1 million unique cDNA reads from the same blood draw were analyzed for two donors (one aged 18 to 29 and one aged 80 or older).

Results and caveats for the whole study, not just this receptor: As age increased, observed TCR beta diversity per million T cells dropped in a roughly linear way, and a significant reduction was already evident by age 40. There was a strong correlation between observed TCR beta diversity and the percentage of naive T cells measured by flow cytometry. Conclusive comparison of naive and antigen-experienced compartments was prevented by the profiling of bulk unsorted PBMCs. Total diversity estimates from one million sequenced T cells were considered lower bounds and underestimates. Because donor CMV infection status was unknown, age-related changes in expanded clonotypes were potentially confounded. Compared with the aged group, more naive CD4+ T cells, fewer expanded clones and increased TCR diversity were shown by the long-lived group, suggesting age selection.

The library was prepared using 5' RACE. TCRdb records Illumina HiSeq 2500 as the sequencer. The second PCR ran for roughly 7 to 11 cycles and used a J-beta primer mix along with a sample-barcoded 5' primer. A template-switch 5' adaptor carrying 12 random nucleotides introduced a unique molecular identifier onto each TCR beta cDNA molecule. Each sample yielded at least 2.5 million CDR3-containing paired-end reads. The Mint cDNA synthesis kit, primed by a TRBC-specific oligonucleotide, was used to synthesize first-strand cDNA from all RNA. Following uracil-DNA glycosylase treatment, a first 18-cycle PCR with universal primers M1SS and BC2_uni_R was performed on all cDNA. For the original study's pipeline: Each sample was normalized by randomly selecting 1 million high-quality reads, each carrying a distinct molecular identifier. Reads sharing molecular identifiers were discarded rather than binned into consensus sequences. MiTCR, set to a Q25 quality threshold and the strictest error-elimination algorithm, was used for CDR3 identification, clonotype clustering and error correction. A nonparametric unseen species model with Euler transformation was used to estimate a lower bound on total TCR beta diversity. TCRdb took the public reads, trimmed them with fastp at Q25, ran MiXCR for clone calling and kept in-frame beta chains. Every entry covers one CDR3 protein and lists the most common genes and DNA from its rows. The V and J calls were not made by the authors but by TCRdb's processing. The sample table contains 780,000 or so distinct CDR3 sequences; only one count was recorded for about 53% of them. The leading ten clones occupy 40% to 50% of the sample.

Donors were approximately 42 systemically healthy Caucasian individuals from Russia aged roughly 6 to 100 years. Each donor gave around 9.5 milliliters of peripheral blood, collected into EDTA-treated Vacutainer tubes. Ficoll-Paque density-gradient centrifugation was used to isolate PBMCs, with at least 6.5 million obtained per sample. Total RNA was extracted from PBMCs with Trizol reagent, with at least 5 micrograms obtained per sample. Naive CD45RAhigh/CD27high T cell percentages were measured by flow cytometry on a PBMC aliquot from every donor. Trimming costs V 2 bases and J 5 bases, and their ends lie 12 bases apart. From its cysteine to its phenylalanine, the CDR3 spans 15 amino acids. Of the read, only the CDR3 DNA is kept; its 45 bases are in frame from base 1. CDR1 and CDR2, looked up from the germline V gene, are MDHEN and SYDVKM.

Recombination linked TRBV28 to TRBJ1-4, and the D gene may be TRBD1, 5 bases matching. The receptor was derived from a man older than 75 in good health. The sequenced sample consisted of blood. The CDR3 protein sequence reads: CASSLAGGRNEKLFF. The DNA is as follows: TGTGCCAGCAGTTTAGCCGGGGGGAGGAATGAAAAACTGTTTTTT.